These 24 T cell receptor beta chains originate from one sample sequenced in a study of control samples from healthy donors and cancer patients. TCRdb keeps only in-frame clones here, not all; method: immunoSEQ multiplex PCR. In the table there are 130,000 to 150,000 clones, 91% of which are singletons. Input material: blood. Every receptor here comes from a man under 40 in good health.

The rearrangement links TRBV7-3 to TRBJ2-7; D unresolved. Trimming took off 5 bases at V and 4 bases at J, with 12 bases between the two ends. Germline CDR1 SGHTA, CDR2 FQGTGA. The CDR3 contains 13 residues. CDR3 bases: TGTGCCAGCAGCCCACTACCAGGTTACGAGCAGTACTTC. Translating gives CASSPLPGYEQYF.

The CDR3 reads CASSMGQALSGNTIYF. CDR3 nucleotide sequence: TGTGCCAGCAGCATGGGACAGGCCCTCTCTGGAAACACCATATATTTT. The V gene is TRBV7-2, the J gene TRBJ1-3; TRBD1 matches 8 bases. The V gene end was trimmed by 5 bases and the J gene end by 0 bases; junction bases not matched to a gene: 6. Germline assignment: CDR1 SGHTA and CDR2 FQGNSA. The length of the CDR3 is 16 residues. Looking up the rest from reference TRBV7-2 and TRBJ1-3 gives the full variable domain: GAGVSQSPSNKVTEKGKDVELRCDPISGHTALYWYRQSLGQGLEFLIYFQGNSAPDKSGLPSDRFSAERTGGSVSTLTIQRTQQEDSAVYLCASSMGQALSGNTIYFGEGSWLTVV.

This chain connects TRBV12-3 or TRBV12-4 to TRBJ1-2; possibly TRBD1 for D (6 bases). V gave up 5 bases and J gave up 9 bases, with 13 bases separating them. The CDR3 loop spans 12 amino acids. The CDR3 sequence is CASSPGGPSYTF. The CDR3 region has the DNA TGTGCCAGCAGTCCTGGGGGGCCGAGCTACACCTTC.

The J gene is TRBJ2-1, the V gene TRBV29-1; 9 bases agree with TRBD2. Germline trimming cut 6 bases from V and 4 bases from J; bases unmatched to any gene: 10. Germline V gene sequence: CDR1 SQVTM, CDR2 ANQGSEA. CDR3 length equals 15 residues. The CDR3 loop reads CSVAESGGRYNEQFF. Here the CDR3 DNA reads TGCAGCGTAGCCGAGAGCGGGGGGCGATACAATGAGCAGTTCTTC.

This rearrangement joins TRBV11-3 to TRBJ1-1; possibly TRBD1 for D (6 bases). CDR1 and CDR2 (germline): SGHNT, YENEEA. The CDR3 covers 14 residues. The V gene lost 4 bases and the J gene lost 0 bases, with 9 bases spanning the gap. CDR3 protein: CASSSYRVNTEAFF. DNA for the CDR3: TGTGCCAGCAGCTCGTACAGGGTGAACACTGAAGCTTTCTTT.

The chain joins TRBV2 to TRBJ1-1, with D unclear. Trimming pared 3 bases from V and 0 bases from J, leaving 11 bases between. This CDR3 has 15 amino acids. Germline loops: CDR1 SNHLY, CDR2 FYNNEI. The CDR3 DNA reads TGTGCCAGCAGTGAGTTACCGAGCATGAACACTGAAGCTTTCTTT. Amino acid sequence: CASSELPSMNTEAFF.

This rearrangement joins TRBV18 to TRBJ1-2, with TRBD1 matching 9 bases. Germline V gene sequence: CDR1 KGHSH, CDR2 LQKENI. This CDR3 has 15 amino acids. Losses at the gene ends were 3 bases for V and 8 bases for J; bases not matched to a gene: 10. The CDR3 nucleotides are TGTGCCAGCTCACCGTCGACAGGGGGAGAGAAGGGCTACACCTTC. Protein product: CASSPSTGGEKGYTF.

J is TRBJ1-1 and V is TRBV5-1, with D possibly TRBD1 on 5 matching bases. The CDR3 has 16 residues. Germline V gene lookup returns CDR1 SGHRS and CDR2 YFSETQ. Trimming cost V 5 bases and J 5 bases, with 22 bases left between them. The CDR3 coding sequence is TGCGCCAGCAGTTCTACCATATCGGGTAAGGGGACTGAAGCTTTCTTT. Its protein product is CASSSTISGKGTEAFF.

The chain couples TRBV5-4 to TRBJ2-7; the D gene is possibly TRBD1 (6 bases). CDR1 and CDR2 (germline): SGHNT, YYREEE (reference sequence). The V gene lost 5 bases and the J gene lost 3 bases, with 9 bases spanning the gap. This CDR3 is 12 amino acids long. CDR3 sequence (DNA): TGTGCCAGCAGTCCACAGGGCTACGAGCAGTACTTC. It yields the protein CASSPQGYEQYF.

The chain has TRBV9 and TRBJ1-2, with D unclear. Germline V gene data show CDR1 as SGDLS and CDR2 as YYNGEE. V was cut by 1 base and J by 2 bases, with 9 bases left in between. The CDR3 runs to 14 residues. The CDR3 protein is CASSVPDGNYGYTF. CDR3 coding DNA: TGTGCCAGCAGCGTACCGGACGGGAACTATGGCTACACCTTC.

The CDR3 DNA follows: TGTGCCAGCAGCCAAAGGGGCAGGGCAGCAACTAATGAAAAACTGTTTTTT. Protein product: CASSQRGRAATNEKLFF. This chain joins TRBV7-9 and TRBJ1-4; D is perhaps TRBD1 (5 bases). CDR1 is SEHNR and CDR2 is FQNEAQ in the germline V gene (reference sequence). CDR3 length: 17 amino acids. The V end was cut by 5 bases, the J end by 0 bases, with 16 bases between.

This chain connects TRBV18 to TRBJ1-2; 9 bases are shared with TRBD1. V was pared by 3 bases and J by 5 bases, with 7 bases of the junction left unmatched. The germline CDR1 and CDR2 sequences are KGHSH and LQKENI. The CDR3 extends over 15 amino acids. The CDR3 loop reads CASSPQTGGVYGYTF. As DNA, the CDR3 is TGTGCCAGCTCACCCCAGACAGGGGGGGTTTATGGCTACACCTTC.

This clone has only a few counts. The J gene is TRBJ2-3, the V gene TRBV6-6; 12 bases match TRBD2. Germline V lookup: CDR1 MNHNY, CDR2 SVGAGI (reference sequence). The CDR3 runs 12 residues. J gave up 5 bases and V 10 bases, and 1 base lay outside the gene matches. CDR3 nucleotide sequence: TGTGCCACTAGCGGGGGGGGAGATACGCAGTATTTT. Translated, it gives CATSGGGDTQYF.

The chain has TRBV5-4 and TRBJ1-1, with TRBD1 identical over 8 bases. Looked up from germline, CDR1 is SGHNT and CDR2 is YYREEE (reference sequence). The CDR3 spans 13 residues. J gave up 11 bases and V 4 bases, and 10 bases lay outside the gene matches. CDR3 sequence reads: CASSSQGAIPAFF. The CDR3 DNA sequence: TGTGCCAGCAGCAGCCAGGGGGCGATTCCCGCTTTCTTT.

The genes are TRBV7-3 and TRBJ1-6; D is uncertain. The CDR3 has 13 residues. V lost 3 bases and J lost 6, with 6 bases in between. The germline V gene encodes CDR1 SGHTA and CDR2 FQGTGA. The CDR3 protein is CASSFDGNSPLHF. CDR3 in DNA: TGTGCCAGCAGCTTTGACGGTAATTCACCCCTCCACTTT.

The V call is TRBV7-9, the J call TRBJ1-2; D may be TRBD1 (6 bases). This CDR3 region has 15 residues. Trimming removed 7 bases from V and 0 bases from J, with 15 bases in between. Germline lookup yields CDR1 SEHNR and CDR2 FQNEAQ (reference sequence). The chain's CDR3 is CASTSGQHSNYGYTF. For the CDR3, the DNA is TGTGCCAGCACCTCAGGACAGCATTCTAACTATGGCTACACCTTC.

The V and J genes are TRBV4-1 and TRBJ1-3; D is perhaps TRBD1 (6 bases). The CDR3 contains 19 residues. Deletions cut 2 bases from V and 1 base from J, with 21 bases between. CDR1 and CDR2 (germline): MGHRA, YSYEKL. The CDR3 sequence: CASSQLREGFGQSGNTIYF. CDR3 nucleotides: TGCGCCAGCAGCCAACTTAGGGAGGGCTTCGGACAGTCTGGAAACACCATATATTTT.

The rearrangement uses TRBV30 and TRBJ2-1; D is unclear. CDR1 and CDR2 (germline): GTSNPN, SVGIG (reference sequence). This CDR3 comprises 13 residues. Deletions cut 5 bases from V and 5 bases from J, with 13 bases between. This CDR3 is CAWGRGGDNEQFF. In nucleotides, the CDR3 is TGTGCCTGGGGCCGTGGTGGGGACAATGAGCAGTTCTTC.

The chain recombines TRBV5-1 with TRBJ2-3, with 8 bases fitting TRBD2. After removal of 4 bases from V and 11 bases from J, the junction contained 3 bases not matched to a gene. The CDR3 is 11 amino acids. Germline V gene lookup returns CDR1 SGHRS and CDR2 YFSETQ. This chain's CDR3 is CASSKAGVQYF. The CDR3 region has the DNA TGCGCCAGCAGCAAAGCGGGGGTGCAGTATTTT.

This clone appeared a single time. The chain is built from TRBV3-1 (or the pseudogene TRBV3-2) and TRBJ2-3, with 8 nucleotides matching TRBD2. CDR1 and CDR2 from the germline V gene are LGHDT and YNNKEL (reference sequence). After removal of 0 bases from V and 2 bases from J, the junction contained 7 bases not matched to a gene. The CDR3 loop spans 17 amino acids. CDR3 in amino acids: CASSQDTGGGYTDTQYF. CDR3 nucleotides: TGTGCCAGCAGCCAAGATACTGGCGGGGGGTACACAGATACGCAGTATTTT.

The V call is TRBV5-5, the J call TRBJ1-5; no definite D call. The V and J ends lost 0 bases and 6 bases respectively, with 7 bases between them. The CDR3 loop spans 13 amino acids. CDR1 and CDR2 (germline): SGHKS, YYEKEE (reference sequence). Written as DNA, the CDR3 is TGTGCCAGCAGCTTGGGGGGAGGTCAGCCCCAGCATTTT. Translating it yields CASSLGGGQPQHF.

The chain has TRBV11-1 and TRBJ2-7; 7 bases line up with TRBD1. The CDR3 has 12 residues. The V gene end was trimmed by 5 bases and the J gene end by 6 bases; junction bases not matched to a gene: 4. From germline, CDR1 is SGHAT and CDR2 FQDESV (reference sequence). The CDR3 loop is CASSITGAEQYF. DNA of the CDR3: TGTGCCAGCAGCATTACAGGGGCCGAGCAGTACTTC.

This rearrangement joins TRBV5-1 to TRBJ2-7; D is tentatively TRBD1 or TRBD2 (5 bases each). The germline CDR1 and CDR2 sequences are SGHRS and YFSETQ. V was clipped by 0 bases and J by 6 bases, with 7 bases between them. The CDR3 extends over 12 amino acids. The CDR3 sequence: CASSLGGAEQYF. The CDR3 region has the DNA TGCGCCAGCAGCTTGGGAGGGGCCGAGCAGTACTTC.

The chain links TRBV5-1 to TRBJ2-7; D is uncertain. V was trimmed by 3 bases and J by 3 bases, leaving 7 bases between them. CDR3 length equals 12 residues. Looked up from germline, CDR1 is SGHRS and CDR2 is YFSETQ. The CDR3 sequence is CASSSTFYEQYF. The CDR3 bases are TGCGCCAGCAGCTCGACCTTCTACGAGCAGTACTTC.